The source of this TCR beta chain is a study of T cell responses to AZD1222 COVID-19 vaccine. The overall study: Second-dose schedules of about 4 or about 12 weeks were combined. Study outcomes and limitations: Every sample of the repertoires postdated the peak T cell response. Nearly half of the spike-specific TCRs reportedly recognize variant regions that carry no mutations. Most donors were white British, females outnumbered males, and clonal diversity was possibly underestimated.

Libraries were prepared by immunoSEQ multiplex PCR; TCRdb keeps only in-frame clonotypes and omits some of them. The sample has over 120,000 clones; 70% to 90% are singletons. This CDR3 has 14 residues. For this clone: As yet, its antigen is unknown.

The TCR comes from an adult in good health. This chain joins TRBV21-1 and TRBJ1-1. TRBV21-1 is a pseudogene locus. The specimen comprised peripheral blood, sampled on day 0 of AZD1222 vaccination. Here the CDR3 reads CASSSPPPNTEAFF. The CDR3 DNA reads as TGTGCCAGCAGCAGCCCCCCACCGAACACTGAAGCTTTCTTT.